This T cell receptor (beta chain) was sequenced for a study of blood T cell repertoires in COVID-19. Background on the study: Samples came from the United States, Italy and Spain, spanning acute and convalescent COVID-19. Sample material is recorded as cDNA or gDNA derived from T cells, B-cell-depleted T cells, or PBMCs.

Trimming cost V 0 bases and J 0 bases, with 30 bases left between them. This CDR3 is 22 amino acids long. Germline lookup yields CDR1 SQVTM and CDR2 ANQGSEA. In the source study's methods: Amplification from reference gene primers served as the basis for estimated nucleated cell counts. The data were produced by immunoSEQ multiplex PCR, yet TCRdb's version contains in-frame clones alone and is incomplete. V and J calls and clone size come straight from that table; D and trimming were deduced from the DNA. The sample has a few hundred thousand clones, about 89% seen once. The sequence came from a man aged 40-49 years who had recovered from COVID-19. This rearrangement joins TRBV29-1 to TRBJ1-3, with a tentative D call TRBD1 (5 bases). Sequences were obtained from peripheral blood. In DNA, the CDR3 is TGCAGCGTTGAAGACCGCTCCTCCAGGGAGGAGTCACGTCCCCCCTCTGGAAACACCATATATTTT. Its protein product is CSVEDRSSREESRPPSGNTIYF.